This T cell receptor (beta chain) derives from a study of blood T cell repertoires in COVID-19. Cohort placement rested on clinical history that participants reported themselves. The repertoire was sequenced with immunoSEQ multiplex PCR; TCRdb's copy has only in-frame clones and lacks some. The profile shows fewer than 250,000 clones, 65% to 85% of them singletons. This CDR3 spans 15 amino acids. Between the trimmed V and J ends, which lost 0 bases and 7 bases, there was a span of 11 bases. CDR1 and CDR2 from the germline V gene are SGHRS and YFSETQ. This rearrangement joins TRBV5-1 to TRBJ1-6; D possibly corresponds to TRBD1 (6 bases). The sequencing sample was made of PBMCs or T cells enriched from blood (not recorded which). This receptor was identified in a woman aged 40 to 55 with acute COVID-19. CDR3 in DNA: TGCGCCAGCAGCTTGGAGGACAGAGACAATTCACCCCTCCACTTT. Protein product: CASSLEDRDNSPLHF.